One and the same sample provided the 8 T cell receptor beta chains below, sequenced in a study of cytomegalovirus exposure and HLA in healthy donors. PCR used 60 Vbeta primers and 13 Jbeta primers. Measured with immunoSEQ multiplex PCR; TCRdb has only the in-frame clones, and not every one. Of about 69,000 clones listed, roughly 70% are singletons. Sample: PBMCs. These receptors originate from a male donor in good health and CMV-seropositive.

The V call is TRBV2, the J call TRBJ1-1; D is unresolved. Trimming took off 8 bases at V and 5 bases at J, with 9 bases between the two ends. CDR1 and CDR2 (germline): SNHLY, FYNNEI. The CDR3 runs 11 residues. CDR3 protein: CASFTRTEAFF. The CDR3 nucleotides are TGTGCCAGCTTTACGCGGACTGAAGCTTTCTTT. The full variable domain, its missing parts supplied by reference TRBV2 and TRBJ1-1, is EPEVTQTPSHQVTQMGQEVILRCVPISNHLYFYWYRQILGQKVEFLVSFYNNEISEKSEIFDDQFSVERPDGSNFTLKIRSTKLEDSAMYFCASFTRTEAFFGQGTRLTVV.

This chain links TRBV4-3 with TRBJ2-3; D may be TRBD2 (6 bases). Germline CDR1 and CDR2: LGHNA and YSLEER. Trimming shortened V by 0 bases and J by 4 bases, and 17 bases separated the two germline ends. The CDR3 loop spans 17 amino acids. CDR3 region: CASSQDPRGNPPDTQYF. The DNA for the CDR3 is TGCGCCAGCAGCCAAGATCCCCGGGGGAATCCTCCAGATACGCAGTATTTT.

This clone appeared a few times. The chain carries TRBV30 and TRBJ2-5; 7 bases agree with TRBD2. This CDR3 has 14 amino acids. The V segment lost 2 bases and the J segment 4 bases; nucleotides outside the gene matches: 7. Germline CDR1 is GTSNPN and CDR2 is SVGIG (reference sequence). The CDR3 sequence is CAWSFGGGGETQYF. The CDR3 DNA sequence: TGTGCCTGGAGTTTTGGGGGGGGTGGAGAGACCCAGTACTTC. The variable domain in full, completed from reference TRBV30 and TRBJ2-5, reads SQTIHQWPATLVQPVGSPLSLECTVEGTSNPNLYWYRQAAGRGLQLLFYSVGIGQISSEVPQNLSASRPQDRQFILSSKKLLLSDSGFYLCAWSFGGGGETQYFGPGTRLLVL.

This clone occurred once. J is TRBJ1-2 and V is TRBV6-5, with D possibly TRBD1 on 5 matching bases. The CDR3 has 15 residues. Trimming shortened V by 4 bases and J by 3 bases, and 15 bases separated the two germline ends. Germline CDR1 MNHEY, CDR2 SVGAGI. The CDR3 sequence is CASSSSGQGDYGYTF. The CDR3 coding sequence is TGTGCCAGCAGTTCTTCTGGCCAAGGGGACTATGGCTACACCTTC.

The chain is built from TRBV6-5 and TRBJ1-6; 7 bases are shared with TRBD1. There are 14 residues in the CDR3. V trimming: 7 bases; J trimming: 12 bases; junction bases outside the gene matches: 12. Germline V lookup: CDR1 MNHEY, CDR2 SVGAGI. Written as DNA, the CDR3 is TGTGCCAGCAAGAATGGACAGGAGGGTGTACCCCTCCACTTT. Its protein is CASKNGQEGVPLHF.

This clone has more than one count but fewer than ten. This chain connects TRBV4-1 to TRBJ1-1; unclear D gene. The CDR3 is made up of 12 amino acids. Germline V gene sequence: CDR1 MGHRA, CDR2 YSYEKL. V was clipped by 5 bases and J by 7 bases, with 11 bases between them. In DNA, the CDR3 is TGCGCCAGCAGCTCCCGACACCATGAAGCTTTCTTT. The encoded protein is CASSSRHHEAFF.

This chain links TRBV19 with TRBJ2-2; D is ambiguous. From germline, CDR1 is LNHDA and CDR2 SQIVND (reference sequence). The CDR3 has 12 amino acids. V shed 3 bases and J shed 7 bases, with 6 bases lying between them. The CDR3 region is CASSIRSGELFF. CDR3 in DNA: TGTGCCAGTAGTATCCGGAGCGGGGAGCTGTTTTTT.

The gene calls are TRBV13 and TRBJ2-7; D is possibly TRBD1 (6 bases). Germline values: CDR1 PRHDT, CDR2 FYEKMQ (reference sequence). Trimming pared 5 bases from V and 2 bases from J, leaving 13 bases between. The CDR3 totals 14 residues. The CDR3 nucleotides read TGTGCCAGCAGCCCCGACAGGATCCCCTACGAGCAGTACTTC. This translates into CASSPDRIPYEQYF.